The TCR beta chain described here comes from a study of OX40 agonist ivuxolimab in advanced cancers. With regard to the full study: Ivuxolimab, which targeted the costimulatory receptor OX40 (CD134), was an agonistic, fully human IgG2 monoclonal antibody. Intravenous ivuxolimab was administered to patients every 2 weeks at six dose levels: 0.01, 0.1, 0.3, 1.5, 3 and 10 mg/kg. Of the roughly 51 dose-escalation patients, hepatocellular carcinoma was present in about 20, melanoma in approximately 15, renal cell carcinoma in 9 and head and neck cancer in 9. A male proportion of almost 85% and a mean age of 60 years, ranging from 23 to 79, were recorded for the dose-escalation cohort. Patients were allowed to have had prior anti-PD-1, anti-PD-L1 or anti-CTLA-4 therapy, and 40% to 45% of the dose-escalation patients had previously received checkpoint inhibitors. Partial responses occurred in three dose-escalation patients, of whom one had hepatocellular carcinoma and two had cutaneous melanoma. Peripheral TCRbeta sequencing aimed to test whether ivuxolimab altered TCR sequence diversity and caused clonal T-cell expansion. The paper reports the monotherapy dose-escalation portion (N of about 50 patients) of the phase I ivuxolimab trial. General conclusions and limits of the study: Antigen specificity was not determined for the clonally expanded peripheral T cells. In the 0.1-3.0 mg/kg groups, partial responders were among the patients with the lowest normalized peripheral clonal expansion, particularly in CD8+ T cells. After ivuxolimab, more expanded clones were found on average in CD8+ T cells than in CD4+ T cells. Low levels of normalized T-cell clonal expansion were also seen in some patients who did not respond. Clonal expansion of both CD4+ and CD8+ blood T cells was observed from baseline to week 6 at doses 0.1 to 3.0 mg/kg.

Genomic DNA was isolated from the sorted cells so that the TCRbeta CDR3 region could be sequenced. TCRbeta CDR3 regions were sequenced using the immunoSEQ Assay. The source is immuneACCESS, and TCRdb retained only in-frame sequences with V and J called. Part of the clones is not carried over; for the studies checked, unresolved V genes explain less than half of this, and the remainder is unexplained. This sample has about 77,000 clones in its table, and about 85% of those were observed once. 0.66% of the sample comes from the top ten. The trial excluded patients who had a history of autoimmune disease or were on systemic immunosuppression. Peripheral blood for TCR sequencing was drawn from every dose cohort at baseline, at cycle 4 day 1 and at cycle 7 day 1. Samples came from an open-label, multicenter, first-in-human phase I dose-escalation trial of ivuxolimab. Adults with locally advanced or metastatic melanoma, renal cell, hepatocellular, or head and neck squamous cell carcinoma were enrolled in the trial. Before TCR sequencing, CD4+ T cells and CD8+ T cells were sorted from peripheral blood as separate populations.

Trimming removed 6 bases from V and 7 bases from J, leaving 16 bases between the germline ends. CDR1 is given as ENHRY and CDR2 as SYGVKD, both from the germline V gene. The CDR3 covers 13 residues, taking in both the cysteine and the phenylalanine. Of the read, only the CDR3 DNA is kept; its 39 bases are in frame from base 1. For this clone: Its antigen is unknown. Within one base of it there is no much larger clone, and no base qualities were kept.

The TCR sequence derives from an adult with an advanced solid tumor such as melanoma, head and neck, liver or kidney cancer. The chain employs TRBV10-3 and TRBJ2-7; the D region possibly corresponds to TRBD2 (6 bases align). The sequencing used CD4+ or CD8+ T cells sorted from blood, collected in a trial of the OX40 agonist ivuxolimab. The sequence in DNA is TGTGCCATCAGCAAAGGGACTTCTCAGGAGCAGTACTTC. Translated, it gives CAISKGTSQEQYF.